These 30 T cell receptor beta chains were all obtained from the same sample, sequenced in a study of neurological immune-mediated disorders. TCRdb re-analysed the 5' RACE reads in MiXCR, keeping a single row per CDR3 protein. The sample comprises some 57,000 distinct CDR3 sequences, 4.5% to 5.5% of which are singletons, and approximately 3.2% rests with the top ten. Sequencing was done on a sample of PBMCs. The receptor set was obtained from a woman in her 50s with multiple sclerosis.

The sample holds many counts of this clonotype. The chain's CDR3 is CAISTQGAQGTQYF. The CDR3 DNA reads TGTGCCATCAGTACACAGGGGGCGCAGGGGACCCAGTACTTC. This rearrangement joins TRBV10-3 to TRBJ2-5; 9 bases match TRBD1. The CDR3 length is 14 residues. V gave up 5 bases and J gave up 7 bases; unmatched junction bases: 8. From germline, CDR1 is ENHRY and CDR2 SYGVKD.

This clonotype was counted at least ten times. The V call is TRBV20-1, the J call TRBJ1-4; the D gene is possibly TRBD1 (5 bases). This CDR3 spans 13 amino acids. With 2 bases removed from V and 8 bases from J, the gap between germline ends came to 12 bases. CDR1 and CDR2 (germline): DFQATT, SNEGSKA (reference sequence). CDR3 protein: CSARRGPNEKLFF. Here the CDR3 DNA reads TGCAGTGCTAGAAGGGGTCCCAACGAAAAACTGTTTTTT.

This clonotype came up many times. V is TRBV14 and J is TRBJ2-5; D is undetermined. Per the germline V gene, CDR1 is SGHDN and CDR2 is FVKESK. Trimming took off 3 bases at V and 2 bases at J, with 7 bases between the two ends. This CDR3 spans 13 amino acids. The CDR3 DNA reads TGTGCCAGCAGCCAGACGGTGCAAGAGACCCAGTACTTC. Amino acid sequence: CASSQTVQETQYF.

In this sample, this clonotype turned up many times. The chain couples TRBV20-1 to TRBJ1-5; no clear D. CDR3 size: 15 residues. The V and J ends lost 0 bases and 2 bases respectively, with 11 bases between them. Germline V CDR1 and CDR2: DFQATT, SNEGSKA (reference sequence). DNA of the CDR3: TGCAGTGCTAGAGAGTCGGGGAGTGGCAATCAGCCCCAGCATTTT. It codes for CSARESGSGNQPQHF.

The chain is built from TRBV21-1 and TRBJ2-1; no check of the table's D call, TRBD1, against the DNA was made. TRBV21-1 is shown as a pseudogene. The CDR3 contains 16 residues. CDR3 amino acids: CASSKHRQGGDQEQFF. DNA for the CDR3: TGTGCCAGCAGCAAACATCGACAGGGGGGAGACCAGGAGCAGTTCTTC.

This clonotype appeared many times. This rearrangement joins TRBV24-1 to TRBJ2-5, with 7 bases matching TRBD1. V dropped 3 bases and J dropped 5; count of bases not matched to a gene: 8. CDR1 and CDR2 from the germline V gene are KGHDR and SFDVKD. CDR3 size: 15 residues. CDR3 protein: CATSDPGGLGETQYF. The CDR3 nucleotides are TGTGCCACCAGTGATCCAGGGGGTCTGGGGGAGACCCAGTACTTC.

This clonotype appeared many times. The chain recombines TRBV5-4 with TRBJ1-2; the D is unclear. CDR1 is SGHNT, CDR2 YYREEE, per germline (reference sequence). Trimming removed 3 bases from V and 4 bases from J, with 13 bases in between. The CDR3 sequence is 14 residues long. CDR3 coding DNA: TGTGCCAGCAGCTCCTGGTCATCGGTCTATGGCTACACCTTC. Amino acids: CASSSWSSVYGYTF.

Ten or more counts support this clonotype. The V gene is TRBV6-4, the J gene TRBJ2-1; no clear D gene. In germline, CDR1 is MRHNA, CDR2 SNTAGT. The CDR3 contains 13 residues. Trimming took off 6 bases at V and 6 bases at J, with 12 bases between the two ends. CDR3 sequence (DNA): TGTGCCAGCAGCGAAGACCTTACCAATGAGCAGTTCTTC. Its protein is CASSEDLTNEQFF.

Ten or more counts support this clonotype. This sequence joins TRBV6-1 and TRBJ2-7; D perhaps matches TRBD2 (6 bases). The CDR3 has 14 residues. Trimming removed 6 bases at V and 3 bases at J, with 15 bases between. Per the germline V gene, CDR1 is MNHNS and CDR2 is SASEGT. The CDR3 DNA follows: TGTGCCAGCAGCCTTCGGGACTCGCACTACGAGCAGTACTTC. Residues: CASSLRDSHYEQYF.

At least ten counts were recorded for this clonotype. V gene TRBV6-5 combines with J gene TRBJ1-1, with 7 bases matching TRBD1. Unmatched junction bases numbered 5, after V lost 6 bases and J lost 1 base. The CDR3 loop spans 14 amino acids. The germline gives CDR1 MNHEY, CDR2 SVGAGI. CDR3 sequence: CASRRQGSNTEAFF. The DNA of the CDR3 is TGTGCCAGCAGGAGACAGGGTTCGAACACTGAAGCTTTCTTT.

This clonotype was seen repeatedly, ten times or more. V is TRBV5-6 and J is TRBJ1-2, with 9 nucleotides matching TRBD1. Germline V lookup: CDR1 SGHDT, CDR2 YYEEEE. The CDR3 is 14 residues long. V dropped 3 bases and J dropped 3; count of bases not matched to a gene: 3. CDR3 sequence (DNA): TGTGCCAGCAGCTCGGGACAGGGCTACTATGGCTACACCTTC. It specifies CASSSGQGYYGYTF. Full variable domain (missing parts from reference TRBV5-6 and TRBJ1-2): DAGVTQSPTHLIKTRGQQVTLRCSPKSGHDTVSWYQQALGQGPQFIFQYYEEEERQRGNFPDRFSGHQFPNYSSELNVNALLLGDSALYLCASSSGQGYYGYTFGSGTRLTVV.

This clonotype was observed many times. CDR3 in amino acids: CASSFRDVGYTF. The DNA for the CDR3 is TGTGCCAGCAGCTTCAGGGATGTGGGCTACACCTTC. The chain combines TRBV7-9 with TRBJ1-2, with D tentatively TRBD1 (5 bases). Per the germline V gene, CDR1 is SEHNR and CDR2 is FQNEAQ (reference sequence). The V and J ends lost 3 bases and 8 bases respectively, with 10 bases between them. The CDR3 is made up of 12 amino acids. Full variable domain (outside the CDR3, taken from reference TRBV7-9 and TRBJ1-2): DTGVSQNPRHKITKRGQNVTFRCDPISEHNRLYWYRQTLGQGPEFLTYFQNEAQLEKSRLLSDRFSAERPKGSFSTLEIQRTEQGDSAMYLCASSFRDVGYTFGSGTRLTVV.

This clonotype was seen many times. The CDR3 spells CASSLEWDPPRAFF. CDR3 nucleotides: TGTGCCAGCAGCTTAGAGTGGGACCCACCCCGGGCTTTCTTT. The chain links TRBV7-2 to TRBJ1-1; TRBD1 might be the D (5 bases). This CDR3 is built from 14 residues. Trimming removed 1 base from V and 11 bases from J, with 17 bases in between. CDR1 is SGHTA and CDR2 is FQGNSA in the germline V gene.

The chain carries TRBV29-1 and TRBJ2-1; TRBD2 matches 11 bases. Germline V gene data show CDR1 as SQVTM and CDR2 as ANQGSEA. The CDR3 sequence is 16 residues long. V trimming: 4 bases; J trimming: 2 bases; junction bases outside the gene matches: 7. CDR3 in DNA: TGCAGCGTTGGATTCCTAGCGGGGGGCCCCTACAATGAGCAGTTCTTC. It encodes CSVGFLAGGPYNEQFF.

In its sample, this clonotype was seen a few times. The V and J genes are TRBV3-1 and TRBJ2-2; D is tentatively TRBD1 or TRBD2 (6 bases each). Germline V gene data show CDR1 as LGHDT and CDR2 as YNNKEL (reference sequence). The CDR3 is 17 residues long. V was cut by 3 bases and J by 2 bases, with 16 bases left in between. The CDR3 coding sequence is TGTGCCAGCAGCCAGGGCCCAGGGGCGGGAAACACCGGGGAGCTGTTTTTT. It encodes CASSQGPGAGNTGELFF.

This clonotype came up many times. V and J are TRBV5-1 and TRBJ2-7; 8 bases map to TRBD1. Looked up from germline, CDR1 is SGHRS and CDR2 is YFSETQ. V shed 7 bases, J shed 6 bases, and the junction held 9 bases outside the gene matches. This CDR3 has 13 residues. CDR3 DNA: TGCGCCAGCCGCAGGACAGGGCCGAGCGAGCAGTACTTC. Protein sequence: CASRRTGPSEQYF.

This clonotype was counted between two and nine times. The junction differs from germline at one of its ends, possibly a read error. The V gene is TRBV10-3, the J gene TRBJ1-5; 9 nucleotides line up with TRBD1. The CDR3 is made up of 13 amino acids. Germline V lookup: CDR1 ENHRY, CDR2 SYGVKD. CDR3 nucleotides: TGTGCCATCAAGGGACAGGGAAATCAGCCCCAGAATTTT. This codes for CAIKGQGNQPQNF.

V gene TRBV6-1 combines with J gene TRBJ1-2; no reliable D call. Germline lookup yields CDR1 MNHNS and CDR2 SASEGT. V was cut by 8 bases and J by 3 bases, with 10 bases left in between. This CDR3 is built from 12 residues. In DNA form, the CDR3 reads TGTGCCAGCCGGTTGGGCGACTATGGCTACACCTTC. Translation gives CASRLGDYGYTF.

This clonotype was observed many times. The CDR3 sequence: CASSTGRPSTDTQYF. The CDR3 nucleotides are TGTGCCAGCAGCACCGGGCGGCCAAGCACAGATACGCAGTATTTT. This sequence joins TRBV6-1 and TRBJ2-3; D is unresolved. CDR3 length: 15 amino acids. The germline CDR1 and CDR2 sequences are MNHNS and SASEGT. V lost 6 bases to trimming and J lost 0 bases, with 13 bases between them.

This clonotype has at least ten counts. The chain joins TRBV20-1 to TRBJ1-4; D remains unclear. The ends were cut back, 1 base at V and 13 bases at J, with 10 bases in the middle. Germline-derived CDR1 and CDR2 are DFQATT and SNEGSKA (reference sequence). The CDR3 covers 11 residues. CDR3 region: CSARGEGGLFF. The CDR3, as DNA: TGCAGTGCTAGAGGGGAGGGTGGACTGTTTTTT.

This clonotype was seen ten or more times. The chain couples TRBV24-1 to TRBJ1-1, with TRBD1 identical over 10 bases. V lost 12 bases, J lost 3 bases, and 6 bases stayed unmatched. This CDR3 has 13 residues. Germline V gives CDR1 KGHDR, CDR2 SFDVKD. The CDR3: CAPMDRGDTEAFF. CDR3 sequence (DNA): TGTGCCCCCATGGACAGGGGGGACACTGAAGCTTTCTTT.

This clonotype was counted at least ten times. The chain joins TRBV7-2 to TRBJ2-4, with D maybe TRBD2 (5 bases). V lost 3 bases and J 8 bases, leaving 11 bases between the germline ends. Germline V gene lookup returns CDR1 SGHTA and CDR2 FQGNSA. CDR3 length equals 13 residues. The CDR3 coding sequence is TGTGCCAGCAGCTTGCGGACTGGGGACATTCAGTACTTC. It codes for CASSLRTGDIQYF.

This clonotype occurred many times. J is TRBJ2-7 and V is TRBV20-1, with TRBD2 matching 9 bases. Germline assignment: CDR1 DFQATT and CDR2 SNEGSKA (reference sequence). J lost 7 bases, V lost 3 bases, and 10 bases had no gene match. This CDR3 spans 14 amino acids. CDR3 in amino acids: CSASPAGGVGEQYF. CDR3 nucleotides: TGCAGTGCTAGCCCAGCGGGGGGCGTGGGGGAGCAGTACTTC.

This clonotype occurred many times. A junction boundary mismatches the germline segment, possibly from a read error. The V and J genes are TRBV7-3 and TRBJ2-1; 7 bases fit TRBD1. The germline gives CDR1 SGHTA, CDR2 FQGTGA. This CDR3 contains 12 residues. CDR3 residues: CASSLEETGLSF. Here the CDR3 DNA reads TGTGCCAGCAGCTTAGAAGAGACAGGGCTGTCCTTC.

This clonotype appeared many times. The chain links TRBV11-2 to TRBJ1-4; no reliable D call. Germline CDR1 reads SGHAT; CDR2 reads FQNNGV. This CDR3 comprises 14 residues. Trimming left V 1 base short and J 10 bases short, with 13 bases between. The CDR3 sequence: CASSLVGSRGKLFF. CDR3 DNA: TGTGCCAGCAGCTTAGTAGGGTCCCGGGGAAAACTGTTTTTT.

This clonotype has ten or more counts. CDR3 in DNA: TGTGCCAGCAGCTTCAACATCCAGGCCTACGAGCAGTACTTC. Translating gives CASSFNIQAYEQYF. V gene TRBV11-1 combines with J gene TRBJ2-7; D uncertain. CDR1 and CDR2 (germline): SGHAT, FQDESV (reference sequence). There are 14 residues in the CDR3. Between the trimmed V and J ends, which lost 3 bases and 2 bases, there was a span of 11 bases. The whole variable domain, filled in from reference TRBV11-1 and TRBJ2-7, reads EAEVAQSPRYKITEKSQAVAFWCDPISGHATLYWYRQILGQGPELLVQFQDESVVDDSQLPKDRFSAERLKGVDSTLKIQPAELGDSAMYLCASSFNIQAYEQYFGPGTRLTVT.

There are many counts of this clonotype. This rearrangement joins TRBV4-3 to TRBJ1-2, with 9 positions matching TRBD1. The CDR3 is 15 amino acids. CDR1 LGHNA and CDR2 YSLEER come from the germline V gene. With 4 bases clipped from V and 1 base from J, the junction kept 4 bases outside the gene matches. The chain's CDR3 is CASSRGTGNNYGYTF. The CDR3 bases are TGCGCCAGCAGCCGAGGGACAGGGAATAACTATGGCTACACCTTC.

This clonotype was recorded at least ten times. The chain links TRBV4-3 to TRBJ1-5, with a tentative D call TRBD1 (5 bases). This CDR3 has 15 residues. Germline V lookup: CDR1 LGHNA, CDR2 YSLEER. The ends were cut back, 0 bases at V and 4 bases at J, with 10 bases in the middle. The CDR3 coding sequence is TGCGCCAGCAGCCAAGATCTCGACAGTAATCAGCCCCAGCATTTT. It codes for CASSQDLDSNQPQHF.

This clonotype has only a few counts. V usage is TRBV14 and J usage is TRBJ2-1; 11 nucleotides agree with TRBD2. V dropped 4 bases and J dropped 9; count of bases not matched to a gene: 5. Germline CDR1 is SGHDN and CDR2 is FVKESK. The CDR3 loop spans 14 amino acids. CDR3 sequence (DNA): TGTGCCAGCAGCCTTAGCGGGGGGGCCAGTGAGCAGTTCTTC. Translated: CASSLSGGASEQFF.

Many counts were recorded for this clonotype. The chain employs TRBV6-2 or TRBV6-3 and TRBJ2-3; 15 nucleotides match TRBD2. CDR1 and CDR2 (germline): MNHEY, SVGEGT. V dropped 1 base and J dropped 6; count of bases not matched to a gene: 5. The CDR3 is 17 residues long. The CDR3 loop is CASSYFGTSGGMDTQYF. The CDR3 DNA reads TGTGCCAGCAGTTACTTTGGGACTAGCGGGGGGATGGATACGCAGTATTTT.